Each of the 25 T cell receptor beta chains below was sequenced from the same sample in a study of metastatic and nonmetastatic thyroid tumors (dated by TCRdb to the early 2020s). The library was prepared using PCR. These reads were obtained on an Illumina HiSeq 4000. TCRdb handled the public reads itself, with Q25 trimming in fastp and clone calling in MiXCR, and kept productive beta chains. The sample has about 35,000 clones on record, about 29% of them singletons. 7.8% of the sample comes from the top ten. Before undergoing thyroid surgery, none of the patients had been given any kind of treatment. Sequencing was done on a sample of blood. These receptors all stem from a female donor with papillary thyroid cancer or a benign thyroid nodule (not recorded which). Some clones in this sample may be carry-over from other donors' samples.

The chain combines TRBV6-1 with TRBJ2-5; 10 positions agree with TRBD2. The CDR3 is 16 amino acids. The germline V gene encodes CDR1 MNHNS and CDR2 SASEGT. V gave up 0 bases and J gave up 5 bases; unmatched junction bases: 6. CDR3 DNA sequence: TGTGCCAGCAGTGAAGCTAGCGGGGGGTTTCGGGAGACCCAGTACTTC. Residues: CASSEASGGFRETQYF.

This clone has ten or more counts. The rearrangement joins TRBV25-1 to TRBJ2-5, with TRBD1 matching over 7 bases. The germline V gene has CDR1 MGHDK and CDR2 SYGVNS. The V and J ends lost 1 base and 2 bases, in that order; junction bases with no gene match: 7. The CDR3 has 16 residues. CDR3 DNA sequence: TGTGCCAGCAGTGAATTCCTAGGGGGCCAACAAGAGACCCAGTACTTC. Protein product: CASSEFLGGQQETQYF.

This clone has at least ten counts. The rearrangement joins TRBV19 to TRBJ2-5; D may be TRBD1 (6 bases). The CDR3 is made up of 14 amino acids. The V end was cut by 3 bases, the J end by 1 base, with 9 bases between. Per germline, CDR1 LNHDA and CDR2 SQIVND (reference sequence). CDR3: CASSMVQGQETQYF. In DNA, the CDR3 is TGTGCCAGTAGTATGGTACAGGGCCAAGAGACCCAGTACTTC. Looking up the rest from reference TRBV19 and TRBJ2-5 gives the full variable domain: DGGITQSPKYLFRKEGQNVTLSCEQNLNHDAMYWYRQDPGQGLRLIYYSQIVNDFQKGDIAEGYSVSREKKESFPLTVTSAQKNPTAFYLCASSMVQGQETQYFGPGTRLLVL.

This clone was counted at least ten times. The rearrangement uses TRBV11-2 and TRBJ2-3; weak D call: TRBD1 (5 bases). This CDR3 has 11 amino acids. Germline-derived CDR1 and CDR2 are SGHAT and FQNNGV. CDR3 in DNA: TGTGTCTTAGGGGAACCAGATACGCAGTATTTT. Translating gives CVLGEPDTQYF.

This rearrangement joins TRBV20-1 to TRBJ2-1; TRBD2 matches at 13 bases. V shed 6 bases, J shed 0 bases, and the junction held 8 bases outside the gene matches. From germline, CDR1 is DFQATT and CDR2 SNEGSKA (reference sequence). The CDR3 sequence is 17 residues long. The CDR3 bases are TGCAGTGCCGTCGTGACTAGCGGGAGGATCTCCTACAATGAGCAGTTCTTC. Amino acid sequence: CSAVVTSGRISYNEQFF.

This clone was counted ten times or more. V usage is TRBV3-1 and J usage is TRBJ2-7; D not certain. Germline loops: CDR1 LGHDT, CDR2 YNNKEL (reference sequence). This CDR3 has 16 amino acids. Trimming shortened V by 0 bases and J by 6 bases, and 18 bases separated the two germline ends. This chain's CDR3 is CASSQDRNFPPCEQYF. CDR3 bases: TGTGCCAGCAGCCAAGATCGGAACTTTCCTCCCTGCGAGCAGTACTTC.

In this sample, this clone turned up a few times. The chain carries TRBV28 and TRBJ2-7; 11 positions agree with TRBD2. This CDR3 has 15 amino acids. Germline values: CDR1 MDHEN, CDR2 SYDVKM. J lost 1 base, V lost 7 bases, and 6 bases had no gene match. CDR3 DNA sequence: TGTGCCAGCACGGGGACTAGCGGACCTTCCTACGAGCAGTACTTC. Encoded protein: CASTGTSGPSYEQYF.

Within the sample, this clone is medium-sized. This chain joins TRBV11-2 and TRBJ2-7, with TRBD2 as a possible D gene (5 bases). The CDR3 has 14 residues. Germline V gene data show CDR1 as SGHAT and CDR2 as FQNNGV. Trimming took off 5 bases at V and 2 bases at J, with 13 bases between the two ends. CDR3 region: CASSPRDGAYEQYF. The CDR3 coding sequence is TGTGCCAGCAGCCCCAGAGACGGGGCCTACGAGCAGTACTTC. Supplemented by reference TRBV11-2 and TRBJ2-7, the full variable domain reads EAGVAQSPRYKIIEKRQSVAFWCNPISGHATLYWYQQILGQGPKLLIQFQNNGVVDDSQLPKDRFSAERLKGVDSTLKIQPAKLEDSAVYLCASSPRDGAYEQYFGPGTRLTVT.

This clone was detected a few times. A read error may account for a junction end that differs from germline. The chain recombines TRBV10-3 with TRBJ2-2; D uncertain. The CDR3 spans 16 residues. Germline assignment: CDR1 ENHRY and CDR2 SYGVKD. The CDR3 reads CAISARAWANTGELFF. As DNA, the CDR3 is TGCGCCATCAGTGCACGGGCATGGGCGAACACCGGGGAGCTGTTTTTT.

CDR3 coding DNA: TGTGCCAGCAGTGAGTGGGGCCATGGGGAGACCCAGTACTTC. Residues: CASSEWGHGETQYF. This chain joins TRBV6-1 and TRBJ2-5; TRBD1 is a possible D gene (5 bases). Germline CDR1 and CDR2: MNHNS and SASEGT. This CDR3 is built from 14 residues. Trimming removed 3 bases at V and 5 bases at J, with 13 bases between.

Ten or more counts support this clone. This rearrangement joins TRBV24-1 to TRBJ1-1, with TRBD1 identical over 9 bases. The germline gives CDR1 KGHDR, CDR2 SFDVKD. V shed 7 bases and J 0 bases; nucleotides not matched to a gene: 2. The CDR3 loop spans 14 amino acids. The chain's CDR3 is CATRGQGVNTEAFF. Written as DNA, the CDR3 is TGTGCCACCAGGGGACAGGGTGTGAACACTGAAGCTTTCTTT.

With respect to this clone: Relative to the germline gene, one junction end is altered; a read error may explain this. V is TRBV2 and J is TRBJ1-1; D is possibly TRBD1 (6 bases). This CDR3 has 14 amino acids. In germline, CDR1 is SNHLY, CDR2 FYNNEI. The DNA of the CDR3 is TGTGCCAGCAGCCCCTCGGGGGGGCGTCCTGAAGCTTCCTTT. Translating it yields CASSPSGGRPEASF. The entire variable domain, with the rest obtained from reference TRBV2 and TRBJ1-1, is as follows: EPEVTQTPSHQVTQMGQEVILRCVPISNHLYFYWYRQILGQKVEFLVSFYNNEISEKSEIFDDQFSVERPDGSNFTLKIRSTKLEDSAMYFCASSPSGGRPEASFGQGTRLTVV.

The V call is TRBV4-1, the J call TRBJ2-1; 10 nucleotides line up with TRBD2. Germline V gene sequence: CDR1 MGHRA, CDR2 YSYEKL. The CDR3 length is 16 residues. V was clipped by 0 bases and J by 10 bases; unmatched bases: 9. DNA of the CDR3: TGCGCCAGCAGCCAAGATATAAGCGGGAGGGCCCTGGAGCAGTTCTTC. Protein: CASSQDISGRALEQFF.

This clone occurred many times. This chain links TRBV15 with TRBJ1-3; TRBD1 matches 8 bases. J lost 7 bases, V lost 0 bases, and 17 bases had no gene match. The CDR3 is 19 residues long. The germline V gene encodes CDR1 LNHNV and CDR2 YYDKDF (reference sequence). The CDR3 sequence: CATSRDTPPRPGGLNTIYF. The CDR3 nucleotides read TGTGCCACCAGCAGAGATACGCCTCCACGTCCAGGGGGCTTGAACACCATATATTTT.

This clone is labeled medium-sized. V usage is TRBV30 and J usage is TRBJ2-7; D is undetermined. Germline V CDR1 and CDR2: GTSNPN, SVGIG (reference sequence). The CDR3 runs to 12 residues. V was cut by 6 bases and J by 3 bases, with 12 bases left in between. CDR3 sequence: CACSTYFYEQYF. CDR3 DNA: TGTGCCTGCTCGACATATTTCTACGAGCAGTACTTC.

As for this clone: A junction boundary mismatches the germline segment, possibly from a read error. CDR3 region: CSSRRQTDTQYF. For the CDR3, the DNA is TGCAGTTCTAGACGGCAAACAGATACGCAGTATTTT. The chain employs TRBV20-1 and TRBJ2-3; unclear D gene. In germline, CDR1 is DFQATT, CDR2 SNEGSKA (reference sequence). This CDR3 comprises 12 residues.

This clone was detected many times. The J gene is TRBJ2-3, the V gene TRBV20-1; D might be TRBD2 (5 bases). The CDR3 runs to 12 residues. The V end was cut by 2 bases, the J end by 3 bases, with 6 bases between. Germline V gene sequence: CDR1 DFQATT, CDR2 SNEGSKA (reference sequence). The CDR3 DNA reads TGCAGTGCTAGACGGGAAACAGATACGCAGTATTTT. This codes for CSARRETDTQYF.

To note about this clone: The junction does not match germline at one end; this may be a read error. The genes are TRBV6-1 and TRBJ1-1; the D is unclear. Germline CDR1 MNHNS, CDR2 SASEGT. CDR3 length: 13 residues. The CDR3 DNA is TGTGACAGCGATGCAGTAGCGGACTCTGAAGCTTTCTTT. The encoded protein is CDSDAVADSEAFF.

V usage is TRBV12-3 or TRBV12-4 and J usage is TRBJ2-3; D is uncertain. V lost 5 bases and J 2 bases, leaving 14 bases between the germline ends. This CDR3 spans 15 amino acids. The CDR3 DNA reads as TGTGCCAGCAGTCTACCCCCGTACTACACAGATACGCAGTATTTT. This translates into CASSLPPYYTDTQYF.

In this sample, this clone turned up many times. V is TRBV9 and J is TRBJ1-1; 7 bases are shared with TRBD1. Germline V gene lookup returns CDR1 SGDLS and CDR2 YYNGEE. The CDR3 contains 16 residues. V dropped 3 bases and J dropped 4; count of bases not matched to a gene: 12. The CDR3: CASSGGTARGGTEAFF. CDR3 bases: TGTGCCAGCAGCGGGGGGACAGCTCGGGGTGGCACTGAAGCTTTCTTT.

The sample holds a few counts of this clone. This chain links TRBV10-1 with TRBJ1-2; no definite D call. CDR1 is WNHNN and CDR2 is SYGVQD in the germline V gene (reference sequence). V dropped 7 bases and J dropped 4 bases, with 16 bases sitting between them. CDR3 length equals 14 residues. DNA of the CDR3: TGCGCCAGCATTTCCGGGCCCAGTAGCTATGGCTACACCTTC. It yields the protein CASISGPSSYGYTF.

To note about this clone: Since no conserved phenylalanine or tryptophan closes the CDR3, a read error is the likely cause. The DNA is left out, because the CDR3 cannot be placed on it with certainty; the CDR3 is given as TCRdb lists it. The chain joins TRBV10-1 to TRBJ1-2. Including both end residues, the CDR3 is 12 amino acids long. The V gene's germline CDR1 is WNHNN and CDR2 SYGVQD (reference sequence). CDR3 protein: CASSESSTSLNL.

This clone was seen at least ten times. The V gene is TRBV24-1, the J gene TRBJ2-1; maybe TRBD2 (5 bases). Trimming pared 0 bases from V and 4 bases from J, leaving 12 bases between. This CDR3 is 16 amino acids long. Germline CDR1 KGHDR, CDR2 SFDVKD. CDR3 bases: TGTGCCACCAGTGATTTGGAGGGCATAGGATACAATGAGCAGTTCTTC. It codes for CATSDLEGIGYNEQFF.

Many counts were recorded for this clone. V gene TRBV20-1 combines with J gene TRBJ1-2; 9 bases align to TRBD1. Germline assignment: CDR1 DFQATT and CDR2 SNEGSKA (reference sequence). V shed 3 bases and J 2 bases; nucleotides not matched to a gene: 4. This CDR3 is built from 14 residues. The CDR3 DNA reads as TGCAGTGCTAGTGCAGGACAGGGGAACTATGGCTACACCTTC. Amino acid sequence: CSASAGQGNYGYTF.

This clone was counted only a few times. The chain links TRBV6-2 or TRBV6-3 to TRBJ1-1; D is possibly TRBD1 (5 bases). This CDR3 comprises 13 residues. The germline V gene encodes CDR1 MNHEY and CDR2 SVGEGT. V was cut by 5 bases and J by 7 bases, with 14 bases left in between. The CDR3 spells CASSPAPGDEAFF. The CDR3 DNA is TGTGCCAGCAGTCCAGCCCCGGGGGATGAAGCTTTCTTT.